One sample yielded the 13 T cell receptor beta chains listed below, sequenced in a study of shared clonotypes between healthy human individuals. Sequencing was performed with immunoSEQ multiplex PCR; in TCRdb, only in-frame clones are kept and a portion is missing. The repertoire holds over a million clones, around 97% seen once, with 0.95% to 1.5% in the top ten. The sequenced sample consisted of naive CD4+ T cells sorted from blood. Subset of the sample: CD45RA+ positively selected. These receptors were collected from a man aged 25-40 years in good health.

CDR3 nucleotide sequence: TGTGCCAGTAGTCTCACTAGCGGGAGGACCCATGAGCAGTTCTTC. Translating gives CASSLTSGRTHEQFF. The chain uses TRBV19 and TRBJ2-1, with TRBD2 matching over 12 bases. Germline CDR1 LNHDA, CDR2 SQIVND (reference sequence). This CDR3 spans 15 amino acids. V lost 5 bases to trimming and J lost 8 bases; unmatched junction nucleotides: 7.

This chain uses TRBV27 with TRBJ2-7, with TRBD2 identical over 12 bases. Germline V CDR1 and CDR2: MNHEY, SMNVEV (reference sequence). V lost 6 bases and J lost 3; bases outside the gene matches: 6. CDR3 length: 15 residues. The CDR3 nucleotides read TGTGCCAGCAGCCAACTGACTAGCGGGAGCTACGAGCAGTACTTC. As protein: CASSQLTSGSYEQYF.

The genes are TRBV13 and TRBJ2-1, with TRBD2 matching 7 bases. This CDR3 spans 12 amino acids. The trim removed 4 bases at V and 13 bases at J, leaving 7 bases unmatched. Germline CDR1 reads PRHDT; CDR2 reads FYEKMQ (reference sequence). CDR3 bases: TGTGCCAGCAGCTCGACTAGCTCTGCCCAGTTCTTC. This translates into CASSSTSSAQFF.

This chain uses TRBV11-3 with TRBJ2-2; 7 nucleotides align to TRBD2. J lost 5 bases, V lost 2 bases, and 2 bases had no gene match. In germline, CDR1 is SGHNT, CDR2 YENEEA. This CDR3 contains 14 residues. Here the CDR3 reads CASSLSSGTGELFF. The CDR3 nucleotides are TGTGCCAGCAGCTTATCTAGCGGAACCGGGGAGCTGTTTTTT.

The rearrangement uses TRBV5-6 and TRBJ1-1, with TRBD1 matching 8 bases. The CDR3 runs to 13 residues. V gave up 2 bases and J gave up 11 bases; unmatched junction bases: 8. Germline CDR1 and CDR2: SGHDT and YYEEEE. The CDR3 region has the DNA TGTGCCAGCAGCTTCGTGACAGGGGAGAGGGCTTTCTTT. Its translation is CASSFVTGERAFF.

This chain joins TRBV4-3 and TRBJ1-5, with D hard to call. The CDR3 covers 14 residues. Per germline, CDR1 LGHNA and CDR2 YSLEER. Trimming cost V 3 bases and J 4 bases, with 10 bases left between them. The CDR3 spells CASSQTWWNQPQHF. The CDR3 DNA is TGCGCCAGCAGCCAGACATGGTGGAATCAGCCCCAGCATTTT.

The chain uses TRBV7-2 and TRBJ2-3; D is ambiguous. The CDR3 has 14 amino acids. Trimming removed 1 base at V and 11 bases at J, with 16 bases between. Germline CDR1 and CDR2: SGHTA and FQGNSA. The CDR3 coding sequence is TGTGCCAGCAGCTTAGAAACGTCTCGCGGAGAGCAGTATTTT. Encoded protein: CASSLETSRGEQYF.

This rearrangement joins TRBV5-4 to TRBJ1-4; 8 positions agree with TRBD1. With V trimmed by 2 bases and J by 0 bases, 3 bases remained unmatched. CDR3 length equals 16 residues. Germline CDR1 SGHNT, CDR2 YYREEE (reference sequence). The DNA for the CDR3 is TGTGCCAGCAGCTTCGGACAGGGTCCAACTAATGAAAAACTGTTTTTT. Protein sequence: CASSFGQGPTNEKLFF. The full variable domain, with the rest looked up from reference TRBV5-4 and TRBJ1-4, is ETGVTQSPTHLIKTRGQQVTLRCSSQSGHNTVSWYQQALGQGPQFIFQYYREEENGRGNFPPRFSGLQFPNYSSELNVNALELDDSALYLCASSFGQGPTNEKLFFGSGTQLSVL.

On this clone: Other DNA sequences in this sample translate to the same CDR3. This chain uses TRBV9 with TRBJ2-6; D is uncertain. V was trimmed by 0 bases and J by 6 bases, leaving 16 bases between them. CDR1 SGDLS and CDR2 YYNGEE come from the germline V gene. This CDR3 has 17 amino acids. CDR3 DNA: TGTGCCAGCAGCGTAGACCCCTCGAGTTCACTGGCCAACGTCCTGACTTTC. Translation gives CASSVDPSSSLANVLTF.

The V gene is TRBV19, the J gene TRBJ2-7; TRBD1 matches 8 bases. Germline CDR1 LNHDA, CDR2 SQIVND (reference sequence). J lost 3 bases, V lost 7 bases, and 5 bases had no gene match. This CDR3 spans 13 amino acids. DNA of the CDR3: TGTGCCAGTACAACAGGGGGAGGCTACGAGCAGTACTTC. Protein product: CASTTGGGYEQYF.

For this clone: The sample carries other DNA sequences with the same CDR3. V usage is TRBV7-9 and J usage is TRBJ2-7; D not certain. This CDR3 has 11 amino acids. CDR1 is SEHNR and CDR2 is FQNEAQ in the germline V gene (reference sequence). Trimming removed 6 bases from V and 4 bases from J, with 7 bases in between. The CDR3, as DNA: TGTGCCAGCAGTTCCTATTACGAGCAGTACTTC. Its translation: CASSSYYEQYF.

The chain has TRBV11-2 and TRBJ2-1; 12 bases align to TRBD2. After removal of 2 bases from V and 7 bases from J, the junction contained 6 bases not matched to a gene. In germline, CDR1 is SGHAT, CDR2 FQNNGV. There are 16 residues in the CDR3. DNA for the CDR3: TGTGCCAGCAGCTTAATCCTAGCGGGAGGGCGGAATGAGCAGTTCTTC. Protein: CASSLILAGGRNEQFF.

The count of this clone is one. The CDR3 bases are TGTGCCAGCAGCTGGATACAGGGCCGACTAACCTACGAGCAGTACTTC. Its translation: CASSWIQGRLTYEQYF. The V gene is TRBV5-5, the J gene TRBJ2-7; tentative D call: TRBD1 (6 bases). Trimming took 3 bases from V and 2 from J, leaving 18 bases between them. This CDR3 has 16 amino acids. Germline V gene sequence: CDR1 SGHKS, CDR2 YYEKEE (reference sequence).